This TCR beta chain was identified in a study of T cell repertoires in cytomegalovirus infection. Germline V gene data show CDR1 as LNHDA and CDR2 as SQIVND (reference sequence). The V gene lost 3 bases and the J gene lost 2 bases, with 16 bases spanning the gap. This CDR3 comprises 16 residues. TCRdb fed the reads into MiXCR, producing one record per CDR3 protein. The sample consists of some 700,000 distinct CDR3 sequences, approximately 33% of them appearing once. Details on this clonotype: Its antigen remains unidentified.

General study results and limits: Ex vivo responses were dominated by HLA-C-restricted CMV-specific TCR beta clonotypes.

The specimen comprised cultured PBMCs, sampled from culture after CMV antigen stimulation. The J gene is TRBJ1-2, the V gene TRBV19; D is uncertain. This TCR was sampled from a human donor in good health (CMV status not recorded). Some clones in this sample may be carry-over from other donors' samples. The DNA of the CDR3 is TGTGCCAGTAGTATTTCAGGTTGGGCATACAACTATGGCTACACCTTC. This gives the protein CASSISGWAYNYGYTF.